This TCR beta chain was retrieved from a study of cytomegalovirus exposure and HLA in healthy donors. It was with 60 Vbeta and 13 Jbeta primers that the PCR ran. Per the authors' pipeline: Later work found tens of millions of unique TCR beta chains, with 9.5 million to 11 million shared. Libraries were prepared by immunoSEQ multiplex PCR; TCRdb keeps only in-frame clonotypes and omits some of them. V, J and clone size are those of that table, while D and trimming were read from the DNA. The table includes 90,000 to 120,000 clones, 76% detected once. The CDR3 covers 12 residues. Germline values: CDR1 SGDLS, CDR2 YYNGEE. Trimming took 0 bases from V and 5 from J, leaving 5 bases between them. Study conclusions and caveats: The productive fraction for most TCR beta V segments was about 87% or about 30% in an earlier analysis. CMV serostatus was the only recorded immune exposure for donors.

As to this clone: Its specificity is unknown.

The source is a man aged 18 to 30 in good health and CMV-seronegative. Sequencing used PBMCs. The V and J genes are TRBV9 and TRBJ1-2, with D unclear. The CDR3 loop is CASSVAGYGYTF. DNA of the CDR3: TGTGCCAGCAGCGTAGCGGGGTATGGCTACACCTTC.